These 2 T cell receptor beta chains came from one sample sequenced in a study of T cells in localized non-small cell lung cancer. Data came from immunoSEQ multiplex PCR; TCRdb stores just in-frame clones and leaves some out. The sample lists some 50,000 clones; 65% to 85% were seen once. The sample was peripheral blood mononuclear cells, taken before any cancer treatment. These receptors were collected from a man between 35 and 75 years old with stage III lung adenocarcinoma.

The rearrangement joins TRBV6-5 to TRBJ1-2; 9 bases are a match to TRBD1. With V trimmed by 7 bases and J by 4 bases, 10 bases remained unmatched. This CDR3 is 15 amino acids long. Germline values: CDR1 MNHEY, CDR2 SVGAGI. CDR3 loop: CASTYDRGGGYGYTF. DNA for the CDR3: TGTGCCAGCACCTACGACAGGGGGGGCGGCTATGGCTACACCTTC.

The chain joins TRBV7-2 to TRBJ1-1; D may be TRBD1 (5 bases). The germline gives CDR1 SGHTA, CDR2 FQGNSA. V was clipped by 0 bases and J by 0 bases, with 11 bases between them. This CDR3 spans 16 amino acids. CDR3 residues: CASSLAWGGLNTEAFF. The CDR3 DNA reads TGTGCCAGCAGCTTAGCGTGGGGGGGACTGAACACTGAAGCTTTCTTT.